Each of the 27 T cell receptor beta chains below was sequenced from the same sample in a study of T cell responses to AZD1222 COVID-19 vaccine. The data were produced by immunoSEQ multiplex PCR, yet TCRdb's version contains in-frame clones alone and is incomplete. The sample consists of roughly 80,000 clones, about 90% of them appearing once. Source: peripheral blood, taken on day 0 of MenACWY control vaccination. The receptor set was obtained from an adult in good health.

The chain couples TRBV30 to TRBJ2-5; unclear D gene. V was clipped by 2 bases and J by 2 bases, with 9 bases between them. This CDR3 comprises 13 residues. The germline V gene has CDR1 GTSNPN and CDR2 SVGIG (reference sequence). The DNA for the CDR3 is TGTGCCTGGAGTCCCACAGTTCAAGAGACCCAGTACTTC. It translates to CAWSPTVQETQYF.

On this clone itself: Other DNA sequences within the sample encode an identical CDR3. CDR3 in amino acids: CASSLEDGGGYTF. In DNA form, the CDR3 reads TGCGCCAGCAGCTTGGAGGACGGGGGAGGCTACACCTTC. This chain connects TRBV5-1 to TRBJ1-2; TRBD1 is a possible D gene (5 bases). The V gene lost 0 bases and the J gene lost 8 bases, with 11 bases spanning the gap. Germline loops: CDR1 SGHRS, CDR2 YFSETQ. The CDR3 runs 13 residues. Together with reference TRBV5-1 and TRBJ1-2, the CDR3 gives the full variable domain: KAGVTQTPRYLIKTRGQQVTLSCSPISGHRSVSWYQQTPGQGLQFLFEYFSETQRNKGNFPGRFSGRQFSNSRSEMNVSTLELGDSALYLCASSLEDGGGYTFGSGTRLTVV.

This clone came up a few times. The J gene is TRBJ2-1, the V gene TRBV12-3 or TRBV12-4; 11 bases are shared with TRBD2. Losses at the gene ends were 6 bases for V and 7 bases for J; bases not matched to a gene: 2. This CDR3 has 13 residues. The CDR3 region is CASRRTSGNEQFF. In DNA, the CDR3 is TGTGCCAGCAGGCGGACTAGCGGGAATGAGCAGTTCTTC.

The chain combines TRBV7-9 with TRBJ2-1, with 10 bases matching TRBD2. Germline values: CDR1 SEHNR, CDR2 FQNEAQ (reference sequence). The CDR3 is 15 residues long. With 11 bases clipped from V and 8 bases from J, the junction kept 15 bases outside the gene matches. Here the CDR3 reads CALNHGASGSDEQFF. CDR3 coding DNA: TGTGCCCTTAATCATGGGGCTAGCGGGAGCGATGAGCAGTTCTTC.

As to this clone: Other nucleotide sequences from this sample produce the same CDR3. J is TRBJ1-2 and V is TRBV15, with a tentative D call TRBD1 (6 bases). V lost 1 base and J 8 bases, leaving 11 bases between the germline ends. The CDR3 consists of 13 residues. The V gene's germline CDR1 is LNHNV and CDR2 YYDKDF (reference sequence). CDR3 coding DNA: TGTGCCACCAGCAGAGGGGGGCGGGCGGGCTACACCTTC. This gives the protein CATSRGGRAGYTF.

V is TRBV5-6 and J is TRBJ1-5, with D possibly matching TRBD1 (5 bases). Germline CDR1 and CDR2: SGHDT and YYEEEE. Trimming cost V 3 bases and J 9 bases, with 19 bases left between them. The CDR3 extends over 15 amino acids. The CDR3 coding sequence is TGTGCCAGCAGCTCTACAGGCTCCCAGGGCTGGCCCCAGCATTTT. It specifies CASSSTGSQGWPQHF.

The chain's CDR3 is CASSPLSGGNTIYF. The CDR3, as DNA: TGTGCCAGCAGCCCGCTTTCTGGGGGAAACACCATATATTTT. J is TRBJ1-3 and V is TRBV3-1 (or the pseudogene TRBV3-2), with D hard to call. This CDR3 region has 14 residues. Trimming took 4 bases from V and 4 from J, leaving 11 bases between them. CDR1 is LGHDT, CDR2 YNNKEL, per germline (reference sequence).

The J gene is TRBJ2-1, the V gene TRBV9; TRBD2 matches 14 bases. The V segment lost 3 bases and the J segment 8 bases; nucleotides outside the gene matches: 4. The length of the CDR3 is 15 residues. CDR1 and CDR2 from the germline V gene are SGDLS and YYNGEE. CDR3 region: CASSAGLAGVHEQFF. As DNA, the CDR3 is TGTGCCAGCAGCGCGGGACTAGCGGGAGTCCATGAGCAGTTCTTC.

This clone is medium-sized in the sample. The V and J genes are TRBV25-1 and TRBJ1-4; 7 bases are shared with TRBD1. This CDR3 has 13 residues. The V segment lost 8 bases and the J segment 8 bases; nucleotides outside the gene matches: 8. Per germline, CDR1 MGHDK and CDR2 SYGVNS. As DNA, the CDR3 is TGTGCCAGCGGCGACAGGGAAAGGGAAAAACTGTTTTTT. Protein sequence: CASGDREREKLFF.

This chain links TRBV3-1 (or the pseudogene TRBV3-2) with TRBJ2-2, with 12 bases that match TRBD1. Germline lookup yields CDR1 LGHDT and CDR2 YNNKEL (reference sequence). This CDR3 comprises 15 residues. The V gene end was trimmed by 3 bases and the J gene end by 13 bases; junction bases not matched to a gene: 9. CDR3: CASSQVGTGGPRLFF. The CDR3 region has the DNA TGTGCCAGCAGCCAGGTCGGGACAGGGGGCCCCCGGCTGTTTTTT.

This clone has just a few counts. The chain is built from TRBV7-9 and TRBJ2-5; D possibly corresponds to TRBD2 (6 bases). The CDR3 consists of 15 residues. Germline CDR1 and CDR2: SEHNR and FQNEAQ (reference sequence). V was trimmed by 2 bases and J by 7 bases, leaving 17 bases between them. The CDR3 DNA is TGTGCCAGCAGCTTACTGGCCGGGAGTGCTGGGACCCAGTACTTC. Translating gives CASSLLAGSAGTQYF.

The V gene is TRBV9, the J gene TRBJ1-3; D ambiguous. V lost 2 bases to trimming and J lost 6 bases, with 18 bases between them. The CDR3 length is 16 residues. Germline V gene lookup returns CDR1 SGDLS and CDR2 YYNGEE. The CDR3 loop reads CASSVGVAAGENTIYF. The CDR3, as DNA: TGTGCCAGCAGCGTTGGGGTGGCAGCCGGTGAAAACACCATATATTTT. Complete variable domain (other parts from reference TRBV9 and TRBJ1-3): DSGVTQTPKHLITATGQRVTLRCSPRSGDLSVYWYQQSLDQGLQFLIQYYNGEERAKGNILERFSAQQFPDLHSELNLSSLELGDSALYFCASSVGVAAGENTIYFGEGSWLTVV.

The chain joins TRBV27 to TRBJ2-7; no reliable D call. V lost 1 base, J lost 2 bases, and 6 bases lay in between. The CDR3 covers 13 residues. Germline V CDR1 and CDR2: MNHEY, SMNVEV (reference sequence). The CDR3 DNA reads as TGTGCCAGCAGTTTATGGCCCCCCTACGAGCAGTACTTC. Translation gives CASSLWPPYEQYF.

V is TRBV5-8 and J is TRBJ2-5; D is unresolved. The CDR3 covers 13 residues. Trimming stripped 6 bases from V and 2 bases from J, with 11 bases between. Germline values: CDR1 SGHTS, CDR2 YDEGEE. The CDR3 here is CASNMRIQETQYF. Written as DNA, the CDR3 is TGTGCCAGCAACATGCGAATTCAAGAGACCCAGTACTTC.

The CDR3 DNA sequence: TGCGCCAGCAGCGTCATGAAGGTGGCGGACGAGCAGTACTTC. Encoded protein: CASSVMKVADEQYF. The gene calls are TRBV5-1 and TRBJ2-7; no firm D call. CDR1 and CDR2 (germline): SGHRS, YFSETQ. The CDR3 length is 14 residues. V dropped 4 bases and J dropped 5 bases, with 16 bases sitting between them.

V gene TRBV28 combines with J gene TRBJ1-2; D gene unclear. Trimming shortened V by 7 bases and J by 8 bases, and 14 bases separated the two germline ends. From germline, CDR1 is MDHEN and CDR2 SYDVKM. This CDR3 spans 12 amino acids. CDR3 sequence: CASKTSTWGYTF. CDR3 nucleotide sequence: TGTGCCAGCAAGACATCCACATGGGGCTACACCTTC.

V usage is TRBV30 and J usage is TRBJ1-1; the D is unclear. CDR1 is GTSNPN, CDR2 SVGIG, per germline (reference sequence). The V gene lost 2 bases and the J gene lost 0 bases, with 10 bases spanning the gap. The CDR3 extends over 14 amino acids. This CDR3 is CAWSYVLMNTEAFF. The CDR3 DNA reads TGTGCCTGGAGTTATGTGCTCATGAACACTGAAGCTTTCTTT.

The table lists this clone with a count of one. The chain employs TRBV12-3 or TRBV12-4 and TRBJ2-5; the D gene is possibly TRBD2 (5 bases). CDR3 length: 13 residues. V lost 0 bases, J lost 4 bases, and 6 bases lay in between. The CDR3, as DNA: TGTGCCAGCAGTTTAGCGGGAGTAGAGACCCAGTACTTC. Protein: CASSLAGVETQYF.

The V call is TRBV10-2, the J call TRBJ1-5; the D is unclear. Germline V gene lookup returns CDR1 WSHSY and CDR2 SAAADI. Between the trimmed V and J ends, which lost 9 bases and 6 bases, there was a span of 9 bases. The CDR3 loop spans 11 amino acids. The CDR3 reads CASGEGQPQHF. The CDR3 DNA follows: TGCGCCAGTGGGGAGGGTCAGCCCCAGCATTTT.

The J gene is TRBJ2-1, the V gene TRBV27; 9 bases align to TRBD1. CDR1 and CDR2 from the germline V gene are MNHEY and SMNVEV (reference sequence). Trimming removed 4 bases from V and 9 bases from J; junction bases left unmatched: 7. The CDR3 is made up of 14 amino acids. CDR3 loop: CASSYDRTGVEQFF. CDR3 nucleotide sequence: TGTGCCAGCAGTTACGACCGGACAGGGGTTGAGCAGTTCTTC.

The chain employs TRBV5-5 and TRBJ2-3; 7 nucleotides align to TRBD2. This CDR3 is built from 18 residues. Germline V gives CDR1 SGHKS, CDR2 YYEKEE (reference sequence). Trimming at V came to 2 bases and at J to 3 bases, leaving 15 bases not matched to a gene. DNA of the CDR3: TGTGCCAGCAGCTTCAGGCTAGCGGATCGGGTTAGGACAGATACGCAGTATTTT. Its translation is CASSFRLADRVRTDTQYF.

This clone was counted a single time. The chain combines TRBV6-5 with TRBJ2-3, with 7 bases fitting TRBD2. Germline CDR1 is MNHEY and CDR2 is SVGAGI. The V gene end was trimmed by 10 bases and the J gene end by 3 bases; junction bases not matched to a gene: 7. The CDR3 sequence is 13 residues long. CDR3 in amino acids: CATRDYQTDTQYF. CDR3 bases: TGTGCCACCCGGGACTACCAAACAGATACGCAGTATTTT.

V gene TRBV9 combines with J gene TRBJ1-5, with a tentative D call TRBD1 (5 bases). This CDR3 spans 13 amino acids. The germline CDR1 and CDR2 sequences are SGDLS and YYNGEE. V gave up 4 bases and J gave up 6 bases, with 11 bases separating them. The CDR3 loop reads CASSHDGGQPQHF. Written as DNA, the CDR3 is TGTGCCAGCAGCCACGATGGGGGTCAGCCCCAGCATTTT.

The chain recombines TRBV5-1 with TRBJ2-7, with D possibly being TRBD2 (6 bases). Germline values: CDR1 SGHRS, CDR2 YFSETQ. CDR3 length: 15 residues. The V end was cut by 4 bases, the J end by 5 bases, with 19 bases between. The DNA of the CDR3 is TGCGCCAGCAGCCCGGAGGGCAGGGAGGCGGACGAGCAGTACTTC. It encodes CASSPEGREADEQYF.

The genes are TRBV20-1 and TRBJ1-3; D remains unclear. Per germline, CDR1 DFQATT and CDR2 SNEGSKA (reference sequence). This CDR3 comprises 11 residues. Trimming pared 6 bases from V and 8 bases from J, leaving 11 bases between. The CDR3 reads CSAAQVDTIYF. The CDR3 nucleotides are TGCAGTGCCGCCCAGGTGGACACCATATATTTT.

The genes are TRBV28 and TRBJ1-3; D call uncertain. Germline V gene sequence: CDR1 MDHEN, CDR2 SYDVKM. The CDR3 has 12 amino acids. The ends were cut back, 6 bases at V and 0 bases at J, with 3 bases in the middle. This chain's CDR3 is CASRNSGNTIYF. CDR3 DNA sequence: TGTGCCAGCAGGAACTCTGGAAACACCATATATTTT.

The rearrangement uses TRBV20-1 and TRBJ2-1, with a possible D match to TRBD2 (6 bases). Looked up from germline, CDR1 is DFQATT and CDR2 is SNEGSKA (reference sequence). Trimming left V 3 bases short and J 5 bases short, with 14 bases between. The CDR3 totals 14 residues. CDR3 DNA: TGCAGTGCTAGTACTAGCAACTTAGACAATGAGCAGTTCTTC. It codes for CSASTSNLDNEQFF.